The present entry profiles one TCR beta chain with its context. Trimming cost V 2 bases and J 4 bases, with 9 bases left between them. Germline CDR1 and CDR2: SGHRS and YFSETQ. The CDR3 length is 13 residues. 13 Jbeta primers and 60 Vbeta primers were used for the PCR. TCRdb's table, derived via immunoSEQ multiplex PCR, lists solely in-frame clones and lacks some. The table records 150,000 to 200,000 clones, roughly 87% of them present only once. The sample comes from a study of cytomegalovirus exposure and HLA in healthy donors. The chain couples TRBV5-1 to TRBJ1-2, with D maybe TRBD1 (5 bases). The sequencing sample was made of PBMCs. The receptor's source is a boy aged 2-15 years in good health and CMV-seronegative. The CDR3 loop reads CASSLDRSYGYTF. The CDR3 DNA is TGCGCCAGCAGCTTAGACAGATCCTATGGCTACACCTTC.